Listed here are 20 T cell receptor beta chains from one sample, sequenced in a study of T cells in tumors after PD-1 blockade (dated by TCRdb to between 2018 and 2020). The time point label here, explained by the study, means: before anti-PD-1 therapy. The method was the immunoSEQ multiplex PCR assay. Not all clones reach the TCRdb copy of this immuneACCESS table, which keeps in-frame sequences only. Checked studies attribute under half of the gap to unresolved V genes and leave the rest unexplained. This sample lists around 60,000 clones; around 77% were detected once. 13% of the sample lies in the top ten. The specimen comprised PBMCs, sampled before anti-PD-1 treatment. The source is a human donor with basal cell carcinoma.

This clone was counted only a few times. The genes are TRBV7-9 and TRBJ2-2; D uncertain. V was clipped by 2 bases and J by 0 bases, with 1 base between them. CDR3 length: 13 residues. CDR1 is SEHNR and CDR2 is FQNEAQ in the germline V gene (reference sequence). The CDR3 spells CASSLTNTGELFF. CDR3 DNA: TGTGCCAGCAGCTTAACGAACACCGGGGAGCTGTTTTTT.

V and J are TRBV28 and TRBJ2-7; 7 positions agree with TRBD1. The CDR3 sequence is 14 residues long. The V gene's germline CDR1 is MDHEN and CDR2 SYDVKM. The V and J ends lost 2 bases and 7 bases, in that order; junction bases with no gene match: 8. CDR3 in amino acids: CASSLKQGLREQYF. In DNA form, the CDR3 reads TGTGCCAGCAGTTTAAAACAGGGGCTTAGGGAGCAGTACTTC.

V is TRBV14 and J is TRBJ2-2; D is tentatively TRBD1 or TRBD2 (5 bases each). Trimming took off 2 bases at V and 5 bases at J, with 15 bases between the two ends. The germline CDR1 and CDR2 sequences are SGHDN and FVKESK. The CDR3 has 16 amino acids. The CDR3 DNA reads TGTGCCAGCAGCCAACTGGGGACGTTCCGGACCGGGGAGCTGTTTTTT. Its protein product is CASSQLGTFRTGELFF.

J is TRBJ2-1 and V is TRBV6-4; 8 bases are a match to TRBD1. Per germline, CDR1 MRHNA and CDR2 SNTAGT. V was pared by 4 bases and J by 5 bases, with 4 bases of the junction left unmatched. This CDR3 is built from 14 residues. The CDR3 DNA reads TGTGCCAGCAGTGCGGGACAGGAAAACAATGAGCAGTTCTTC. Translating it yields CASSAGQENNEQFF.

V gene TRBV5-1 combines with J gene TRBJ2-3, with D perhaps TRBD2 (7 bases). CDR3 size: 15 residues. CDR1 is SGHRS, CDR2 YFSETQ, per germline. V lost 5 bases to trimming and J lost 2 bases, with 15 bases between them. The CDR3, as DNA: TGCGCCAGCAGAGGTCGGGGGGCCTCCACAGATACGCAGTATTTT. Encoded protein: CASRGRGASTDTQYF.

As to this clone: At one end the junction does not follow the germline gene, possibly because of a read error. CDR3 in amino acids: CSVEDDGYTIYF. The CDR3 DNA reads TGCAGCGTTGAGGACGATGGATACACCATATATTTT. The rearrangement links TRBV29-1 to TRBJ1-3; D gene uncertain. The CDR3 runs to 12 residues. Germline CDR1 SQVTM, CDR2 ANQGSEA.

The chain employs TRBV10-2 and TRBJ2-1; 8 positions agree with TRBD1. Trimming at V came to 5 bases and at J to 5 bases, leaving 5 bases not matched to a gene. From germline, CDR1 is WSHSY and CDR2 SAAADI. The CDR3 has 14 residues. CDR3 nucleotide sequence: TGCGCCAGCAGTCGGACAGGGAGAAACAATGAGCAGTTCTTC. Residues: CASSRTGRNNEQFF.

The CDR3 nucleotides are TGCAGCGTTGCTGGGGGGCAGAGAGTAGCTTTCTTT. The encoded protein is CSVAGGQRVAFF. The V call is TRBV29-1, the J call TRBJ1-1; TRBD1 is a possible D gene (6 bases). Germline-derived CDR1 and CDR2 are SQVTM and ANQGSEA. The CDR3 loop spans 12 amino acids. V was shortened by 4 bases and J by 10 bases, with 16 bases between the two germline ends.

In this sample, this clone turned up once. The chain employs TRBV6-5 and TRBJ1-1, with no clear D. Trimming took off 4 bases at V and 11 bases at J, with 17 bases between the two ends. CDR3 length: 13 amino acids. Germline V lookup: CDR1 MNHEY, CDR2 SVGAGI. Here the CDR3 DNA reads TGTGCCAGCAGTTCCACTGGGCCCGAGAAGGCTTTCTTT. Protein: CASSSTGPEKAFF.

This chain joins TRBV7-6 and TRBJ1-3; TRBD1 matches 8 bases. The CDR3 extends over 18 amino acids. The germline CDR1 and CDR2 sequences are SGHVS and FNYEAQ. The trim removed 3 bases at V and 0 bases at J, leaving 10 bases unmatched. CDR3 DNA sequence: TGTGCCAGCAGCTTCGCCTTGAAGGGACAGGACTCTGGAAACACCATATATTTT. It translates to CASSFALKGQDSGNTIYF. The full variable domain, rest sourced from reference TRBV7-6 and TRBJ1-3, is GAGVSQSPRYKVTKRGQDVALRCDPISGHVSLYWYRQALGQGPEFLTYFNYEAQQDKSGLPNDRFSAERPEGSISTLTIQRTEQRDSAMYRCASSFALKGQDSGNTIYFGEGSWLTVV.

CDR3 sequence reads: CASSQAANYGYTF. In DNA form, the CDR3 reads TGTGCCAGCTCACAGGCCGCTAACTATGGCTACACCTTC. V gene TRBV18 combines with J gene TRBJ1-2, with no clear D. Germline V gene sequence: CDR1 KGHSH, CDR2 LQKENI. This CDR3 comprises 13 residues. V dropped 4 bases and J dropped 0 bases, with 6 bases sitting between them.

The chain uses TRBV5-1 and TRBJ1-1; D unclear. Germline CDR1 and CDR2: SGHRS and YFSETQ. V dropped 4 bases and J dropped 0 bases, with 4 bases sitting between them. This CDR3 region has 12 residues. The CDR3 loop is CASSGMNTEAFF. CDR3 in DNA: TGCGCCAGCAGCGGCATGAACACTGAAGCTTTCTTT.

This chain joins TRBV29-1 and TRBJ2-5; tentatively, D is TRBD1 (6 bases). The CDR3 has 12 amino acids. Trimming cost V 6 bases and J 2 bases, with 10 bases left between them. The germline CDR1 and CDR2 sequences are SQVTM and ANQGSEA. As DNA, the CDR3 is TGCAGCGTGGGGGCGACACAAGAGACCCAGTACTTC. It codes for CSVGATQETQYF.

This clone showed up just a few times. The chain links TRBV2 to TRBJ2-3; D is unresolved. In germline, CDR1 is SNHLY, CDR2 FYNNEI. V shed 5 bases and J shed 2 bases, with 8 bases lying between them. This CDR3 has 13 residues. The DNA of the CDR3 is TGTGCCAGCAGTTCTGGACCCACAGATACGCAGTATTTT. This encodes CASSSGPTDTQYF.

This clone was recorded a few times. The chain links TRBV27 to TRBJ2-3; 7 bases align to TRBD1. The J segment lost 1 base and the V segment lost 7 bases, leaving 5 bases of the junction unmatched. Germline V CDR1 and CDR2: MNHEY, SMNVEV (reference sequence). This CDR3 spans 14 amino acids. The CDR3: CASTDRERTDTQYF. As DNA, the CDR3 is TGTGCCAGCACCGACAGGGAACGCACAGATACGCAGTATTTT.

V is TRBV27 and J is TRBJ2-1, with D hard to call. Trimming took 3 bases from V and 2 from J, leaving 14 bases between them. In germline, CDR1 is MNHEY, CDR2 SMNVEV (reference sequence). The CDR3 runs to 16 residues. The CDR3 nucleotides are TGTGCCAGCAGTTTGGGTTCTTTGAGCCCCTACAATGAGCAGTTCTTC. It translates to CASSLGSLSPYNEQFF.

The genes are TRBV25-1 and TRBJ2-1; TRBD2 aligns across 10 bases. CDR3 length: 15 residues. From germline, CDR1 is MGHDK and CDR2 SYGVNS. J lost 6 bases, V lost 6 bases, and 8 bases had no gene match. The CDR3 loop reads CASRSLAGVSNEQFF. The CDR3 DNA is TGTGCCAGCAGATCCCTAGCGGGGGTTTCCAATGAGCAGTTCTTC.

The CDR3 loop reads CASSFLQGADTIYF. CDR3 coding DNA: TGCGCCAGCAGCTTCCTACAGGGGGCGGACACCATATATTTT. This chain uses TRBV5-1 with TRBJ1-3; 9 bases agree with TRBD1. Trimming at V came to 2 bases and at J to 8 bases, leaving 5 bases not matched to a gene. The CDR3 sequence is 14 residues long. CDR1 SGHRS and CDR2 YFSETQ come from the germline V gene.

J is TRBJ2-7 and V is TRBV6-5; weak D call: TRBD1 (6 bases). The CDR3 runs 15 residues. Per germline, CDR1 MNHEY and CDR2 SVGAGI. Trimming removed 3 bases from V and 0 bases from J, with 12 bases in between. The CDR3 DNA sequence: TGTGCCAGCAGTTATTTGGGACAAAGCTCCTACGAGCAGTACTTC. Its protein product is CASSYLGQSSYEQYF.

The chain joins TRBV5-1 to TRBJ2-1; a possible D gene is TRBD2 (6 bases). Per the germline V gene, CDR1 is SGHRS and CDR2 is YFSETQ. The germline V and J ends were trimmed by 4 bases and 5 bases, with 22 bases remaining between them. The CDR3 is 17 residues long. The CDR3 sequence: CASSRITGASVDNEQFF. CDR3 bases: TGCGCCAGCAGCCGAATAACCGGGGCTAGCGTGGACAATGAGCAGTTCTTC. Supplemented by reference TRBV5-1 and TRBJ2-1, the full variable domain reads KAGVTQTPRYLIKTRGQQVTLSCSPISGHRSVSWYQQTPGQGLQFLFEYFSETQRNKGNFPGRFSGRQFSNSRSEMNVSTLELGDSALYLCASSRITGASVDNEQFFGPGTRLTVL.